This T cell receptor beta chain was identified during a study of coeliac disease. Whole-study context: Refractory type I patients had no gluten-free diet response for over 12 months. Study-wide findings and caveats: Only 1 of 6 controls, but 9 of 18 coeliac samples, showed published gliadin-specific TRB sequences.

Germline CDR1 reads SNHLY; CDR2 reads FYNNEI. The CDR3 loop spans 14 amino acids. The ends were cut back, 8 bases at V and 4 bases at J, with 15 bases in the middle. Comments on this clone: As yet, its antigen is unknown.

Sequencing was performed with immunoSEQ multiplex PCR; in TCRdb, only in-frame clones are kept and a portion is missing. The sample shows about 9,400 clones, about 61% of them seen only once. The sequencing input was lamina propria lymphocytes from the gut. The source is a woman aged 55 to 70 with celiac disease. This chain connects TRBV2 to TRBJ2-1; TRBD1 is a possible D gene (5 bases). CDR3 sequence: CASDVGHLYNEQFF. In DNA form, the CDR3 reads TGTGCCAGCGACGTGGGGCACTTATACAATGAGCAGTTCTTC. Drawing the rest from reference TRBV2 and TRBJ2-1, the complete variable domain is EPEVTQTPSHQVTQMGQEVILRCVPISNHLYFYWYRQILGQKVEFLVSFYNNEISEKSEIFDDQFSVERPDGSNFTLKIRSTKLEDSAMYFCASDVGHLYNEQFFGPGTRLTVL.